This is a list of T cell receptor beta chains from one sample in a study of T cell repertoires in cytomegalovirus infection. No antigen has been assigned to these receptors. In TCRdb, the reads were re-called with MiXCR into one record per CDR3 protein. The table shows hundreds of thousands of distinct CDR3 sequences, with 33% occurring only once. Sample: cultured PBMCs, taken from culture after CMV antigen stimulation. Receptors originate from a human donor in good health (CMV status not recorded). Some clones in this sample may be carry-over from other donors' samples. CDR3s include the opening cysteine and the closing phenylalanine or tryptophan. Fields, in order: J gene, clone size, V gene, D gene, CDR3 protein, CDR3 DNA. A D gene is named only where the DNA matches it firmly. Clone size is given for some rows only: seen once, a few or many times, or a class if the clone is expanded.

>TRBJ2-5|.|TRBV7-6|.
CASRNTASGLAAQYF
TGTGCCAGCAGGAACACCGCGAGCGGTCTCGCGGCCCAGTACTTC
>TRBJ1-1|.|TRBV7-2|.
CASSLVRTAVGTEAFF
TGTGCCAGCAGCTTAGTTAGGACAGCGGTGGGCACTGAAGCTTTCTTT
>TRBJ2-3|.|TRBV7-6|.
CASRPDGIASTDTQYF
TGTGCCAGCAGACCCGACGGTATAGCTAGCACAGATACGCAGTATTTT
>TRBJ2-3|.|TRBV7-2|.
CASSWGRGPTDTQYF
TGTGCCAGCAGCTGGGGAAGGGGCCCAACAGATACGCAGTATTTT
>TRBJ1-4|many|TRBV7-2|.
CASSQIATNEKLFF
TGTGCCAGCAGCCAGATTGCAACTAATGAAAAACTGTTTTTT
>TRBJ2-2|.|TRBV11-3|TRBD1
CASSPVRQGDTGELFF
TGTGCCAGCAGCCCAGTCAGGCAGGGGGACACCGGGGAGCTGTTTTTT
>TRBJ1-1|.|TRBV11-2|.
CASSSARGHTEAFF
TGTGCCAGCAGCTCAGCGCGGGGGCACACTGAAGCTTTCTTT
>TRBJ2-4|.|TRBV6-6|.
CASHPSGTRNIQYF
TGTGCCAGCCATCCGTCCGGGACAAGAAACATTCAGTACTTC
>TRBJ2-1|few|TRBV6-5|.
CASSYSPGIEQFF
TGTGCCAGCAGTTACTCTCCCGGGATTGAGCAGTTCTTC
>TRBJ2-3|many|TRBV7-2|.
CASSLRAGTDTQYF
TGTGCCAGCAGCCTCCGGGCAGGCACAGATACGCAGTATTTT
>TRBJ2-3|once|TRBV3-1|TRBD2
CASSPGLAGGLTDTQYF
TGTGCCAGCAGCCCGGGACTAGCGGGGGGGCTGACAGATACGCAGTATTTT
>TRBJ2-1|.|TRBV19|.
CASSMESWGYNEQFF
TGTGCCAGTAGTATGGAGAGTTGGGGTTACAATGAGCAGTTCTTC
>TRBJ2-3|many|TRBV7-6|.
CASSLDESTDTQYF
TGTGCCAGCAGCTTGGACGAGAGCACAGATACGCAGTATTTT
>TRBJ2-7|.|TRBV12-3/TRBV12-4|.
CASSLRPRWAYEQYF
TGTGCCAGCAGTTTGCGCCCACGGTGGGCCTACGAGCAGTACTTC
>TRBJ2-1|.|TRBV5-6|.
CASSSVGRNEQFF
TGTGCCAGCAGCTCTGTGGGGCGCAATGAGCAGTTCTTC
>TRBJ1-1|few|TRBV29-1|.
CSVEWGGSMAFF
TGCAGCGTTGAATGGGGGGGCTCGATGGCTTTCTTT
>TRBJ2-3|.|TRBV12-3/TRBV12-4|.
CASTLFLGGSYSTDTQYF
TGTGCCAGCACCCTCTTTCTAGGTGGGAGCTATAGCACAGATACGCAGTATTTT
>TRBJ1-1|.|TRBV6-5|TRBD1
CASSYSRTQGGEAFF
TGTGCCAGCAGTTACTCGCGGACCCAGGGGGGTGAAGCTTTCTTT
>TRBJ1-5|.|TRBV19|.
CASSSPSGRGQHYSNQPQRF
TGTGCCAGTAGTTCCCCCTCAGGTCGAGGACAGCACTATAGCAATCAGCCCCAGCGTTTT
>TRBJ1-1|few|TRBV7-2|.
CASSSHPGAEAFF
TGTGCCAGCAGCTCCCATCCAGGGGCTGAAGCTTTCTTT
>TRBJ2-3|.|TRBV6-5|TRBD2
CASSSPWAGGPSSTQYF
TGTGCCAGCAGTTCCCCTTGGGCGGGAGGGCCCAGTAGTACGCAGTATTTT
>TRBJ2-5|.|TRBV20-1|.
CSAARETQYF
TGCAGTGCAGCGAGGGAGACCCAGTACTTC
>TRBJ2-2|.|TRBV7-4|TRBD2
CASRSLAGEDTGELFF
TGTGCCAGCAGAAGCCTAGCGGGAGAGGACACCGGGGAGCTGTTTTTT
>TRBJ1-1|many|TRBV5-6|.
CASSRVGTEAFF
TGTGCCAGCAGCCGGGTGGGCACTGAAGCTTTCTTT
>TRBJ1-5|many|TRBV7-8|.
CASSSKAPSQPQHF
TGTGCCAGCAGCTCTAAGGCCCCCTCGCAGCCCCAGCATTTT
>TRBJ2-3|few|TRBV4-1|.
CASSQGWQGIGTDTQYF
TGCGCCAGCAGCCAGGGATGGCAGGGTATTGGCACAGATACGCAGTATTTT
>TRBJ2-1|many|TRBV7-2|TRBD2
CASSSGLGFNEQFF
TGTGCCAGCAGCTCGGGACTAGGGTTCAATGAGCAGTTCTTC
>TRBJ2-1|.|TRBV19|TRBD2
CASIREANGNEQFF
TGTGCCAGTATCCGGGAGGCCAACGGCAATGAGCAGTTCTTC
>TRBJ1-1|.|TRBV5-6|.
CASSLDRKGRNTEAFF
TGTGCCAGCAGCTTGGATAGGAAGGGTCGTAACACTGAAGCTTTCTTT
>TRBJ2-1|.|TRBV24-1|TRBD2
CATSDPGGVGNEQFF
TGTGCCACCAGTGATCCGGGGGGGGTGGGCAATGAGCAGTTCTTC
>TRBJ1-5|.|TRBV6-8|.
CASSAGAGLPRPQHF
TGTGCCAGCAGTGCCGGGGCAGGGCTACCTCGGCCCCAGCATTTT
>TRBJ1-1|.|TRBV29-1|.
CSVESGSETEAFF
TGCAGCGTTGAGTCCGGGTCGGAAACTGAAGCTTTCTTT
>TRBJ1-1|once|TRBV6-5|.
CASSYSIRGQTEAFF
TGTGCCAGCAGTTACTCGATTAGGGGACAAACTGAAGCTTTCTTT
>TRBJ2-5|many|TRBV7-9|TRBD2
CASSSGTSGFQETQYF
TGTGCCAGCAGCTCTGGGACTAGCGGGTTCCAAGAGACCCAGTACTTC
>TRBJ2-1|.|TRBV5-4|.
CASSLFSFYNEQFF
TGTGCCAGCAGCTTGTTCAGTTTTTACAATGAGCAGTTCTTC
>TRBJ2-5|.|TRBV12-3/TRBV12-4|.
CASSLDPSSQETQYF
TGTGCCAGCAGCTTAGACCCTAGCAGCCAAGAGACCCAGTACTTC
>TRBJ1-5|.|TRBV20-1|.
CSARDIGRGSNQPQHF
TGCAGTGCTAGAGATATAGGGCGGGGTAGCAATCAGCCCCAGCATTTT
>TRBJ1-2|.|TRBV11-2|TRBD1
CASSLSGQGLLWHYGYTF
TGTGCCAGCAGCTTATCTGGACAGGGGCTCTTATGGCACTATGGCTACACCTTC
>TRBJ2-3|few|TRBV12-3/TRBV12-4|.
CASRVGGNTDTQYF
TGTGCCAGCAGGGTGGGCGGGAATACAGATACGCAGTATTTT
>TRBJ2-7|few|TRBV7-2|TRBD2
CASSYRAGVDYEQYF
TGTGCCAGCAGCTACCGAGCGGGAGTCGATTACGAGCAGTACTTC
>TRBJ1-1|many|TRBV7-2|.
CASSSRLANTEAFF
TGTGCCAGCAGCTCGCGCCTCGCGAACACTGAAGCTTTCTTT
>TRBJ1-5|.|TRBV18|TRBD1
CASSPPGQRATDNQPQHF
TGTGCCAGCTCACCACCGGGACAGCGTGCGACGGACAATCAGCCCCAGCATTTT
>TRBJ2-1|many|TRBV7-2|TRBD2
CASSFRLAETYNEQFF
TGTGCCAGCAGCTTTCGGCTAGCGGAGACCTACAATGAGCAGTTCTTC
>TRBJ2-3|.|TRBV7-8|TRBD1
CASSFRTGTSTDTQYF
TGTGCCAGCAGCTTCCGGACAGGGACTAGCACAGATACGCAGTATTTT